A single sample is the source of the 2 T cell receptor beta chains below, sequenced in a study of blood T cells in healthy people across ages. The second PCR ran roughly 6 to 12 cycles with a sample-barcoded 5' primer and J-beta primers. TCRdb re-called the 5' RACE reads through MiXCR, storing one row per CDR3 protein. The sample has 580,000 or so distinct CDR3 sequences; roughly 48% are singletons. The material sequenced was blood. Receptors were obtained from an elderly man in good health.

The V call is TRBV7-6, the J call TRBJ2-1; 7 nucleotides align to TRBD2. Germline CDR1 is SGHVS and CDR2 is FNYEAQ. This CDR3 contains 15 residues. CDR3 sequence reads: CAVERQRGTQNEQFF. For the CDR3, the DNA is TGTGCGGTCGAAAGACAGCGGGGTACACAAAATGAGCAGTTCTTC.

This clonotype appeared a few times. The V gene is TRBV2, the J gene TRBJ2-3, with 10 bases lining up with TRBD1. Unmatched junction bases numbered 4, after V lost 8 bases and J lost 2 bases. Germline values: CDR1 SNHLY, CDR2 FYNNEI. CDR3 size: 14 residues. CDR3 sequence: CASGQGEYTDTQYF. Written as DNA, the CDR3 is TGTGCCAGCGGACAGGGGGAGTACACAGATACGCAGTATTTT.